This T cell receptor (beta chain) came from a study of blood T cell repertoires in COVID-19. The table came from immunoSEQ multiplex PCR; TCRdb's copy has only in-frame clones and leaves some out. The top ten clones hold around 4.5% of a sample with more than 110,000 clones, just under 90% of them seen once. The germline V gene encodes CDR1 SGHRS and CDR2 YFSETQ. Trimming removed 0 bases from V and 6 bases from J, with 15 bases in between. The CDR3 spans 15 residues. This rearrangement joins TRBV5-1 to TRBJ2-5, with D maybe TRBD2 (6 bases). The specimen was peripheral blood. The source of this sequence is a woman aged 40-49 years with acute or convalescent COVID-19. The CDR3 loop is CASSLGDSGGQTQYF. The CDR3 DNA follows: TGCGCCAGCAGCTTGGGGGACTCCGGAGGACAGACCCAGTACTTC.